A single sample gave rise to the 22 T cell receptor beta chains below, sequenced in a study of beta chain features in type 1 diabetes. As every portion of the isolated RNA was reverse transcribed, the sequencing read expressed TCRB transcripts. Clones were read by immunoSEQ multiplex PCR, and TCRdb kept only the in-frame ones, dropping some. The repertoire holds over 120,000 clones, about 10% seen once, with about 0.61% in the top ten. Specimen: central memory CD4+ T cells from blood. The receptor source for this set is a young man in good health.

This clone came up a few times. The rearrangement links TRBV28 to TRBJ2-3, with a possible D match to TRBD2 (5 bases). The CDR3 consists of 15 residues. Trimming removed 7 bases at V and 4 bases at J, with 18 bases between. In germline, CDR1 is MDHEN, CDR2 SYDVKM. The CDR3 loop is CASTPSGISADTQYF. The CDR3 bases are TGTGCCAGCACTCCCTCGGGGATATCAGCAGATACGCAGTATTTT.

This clone has only a few counts. This chain uses TRBV4-2 with TRBJ2-7; weak D call: TRBD1 (6 bases). The CDR3 has 15 residues. Germline V CDR1 and CDR2: LGHNA, YNFKEQ. Trimming cost V 3 bases and J 3 bases, with 15 bases left between them. CDR3 in amino acids: CASSHDIDRRYEQYF. CDR3 sequence (DNA): TGTGCCAGCAGCCACGATATCGACAGGCGCTACGAGCAGTACTTC.

The V gene is TRBV6-1, the J gene TRBJ2-7, with 9 nucleotides matching TRBD1. CDR3 size: 14 residues. Germline values: CDR1 MNHNS, CDR2 SASEGT. V trimming: 1 base; J trimming: 5 bases; junction bases outside the gene matches: 3. As DNA, the CDR3 is TGTGCCAGCAGTGAAGGAGACAGGGGGGACGAGCAGTACTTC. Translated, it gives CASSEGDRGDEQYF.

There are a few counts of this clone. The gene calls are TRBV5-1 and TRBJ2-3; D gene ambiguous. This CDR3 is 16 amino acids long. Germline CDR1 and CDR2: SGHRS and YFSETQ. Deletions cut 5 bases from V and 2 bases from J, with 18 bases between. The CDR3 bases are TGCGCCAGCAGTTCAACTGGCGACATATTCACAGATACGCAGTATTTT. The encoded protein is CASSSTGDIFTDTQYF.

The V gene is TRBV2, the J gene TRBJ2-7; D might be TRBD1 (6 bases). This CDR3 is 15 amino acids long. V gave up 5 bases and J gave up 5 bases, with 19 bases separating them. Per the germline V gene, CDR1 is SNHLY and CDR2 is FYNNEI. Written as DNA, the CDR3 is TGTGCCAGCAGTATTACAACAGGGTTTGGTAACGAGCAGTACTTC. Its protein product is CASSITTGFGNEQYF.

The sample holds a few counts of this clone. The chain combines TRBV19 with TRBJ2-1; D is unclear. Trimming removed 3 bases at V and 0 bases at J, with 9 bases between. Germline V CDR1 and CDR2: LNHDA, SQIVND (reference sequence). The CDR3 covers 15 residues. CDR3 amino acids: CASSMGVSSYNEQFF. Here the CDR3 DNA reads TGTGCCAGTAGTATGGGCGTAAGCTCCTACAATGAGCAGTTCTTC. Full variable domain (missing parts from reference TRBV19 and TRBJ2-1): DGGITQSPKYLFRKEGQNVTLSCEQNLNHDAMYWYRQDPGQGLRLIYYSQIVNDFQKGDIAEGYSVSREKKESFPLTVTSAQKNPTAFYLCASSMGVSSYNEQFFGPGTRLTVL.

J is TRBJ2-3 and V is TRBV7-2, with a tentative D call TRBD2 (5 bases). Germline V lookup: CDR1 SGHTA, CDR2 FQGNSA. CDR3 length: 13 residues. With 5 bases removed from V and 4 bases from J, the gap between germline ends came to 10 bases. CDR3 in DNA: TGTGCCAGCAGCCCGGACTGGTCAGATACGCAGTATTTT. Its translation: CASSPDWSDTQYF.

The V gene is TRBV7-2, the J gene TRBJ2-7; D ambiguous. The length of the CDR3 is 13 residues. Trimming removed 5 bases from V and 1 base from J, with 9 bases in between. The germline V gene encodes CDR1 SGHTA and CDR2 FQGNSA. CDR3 nucleotide sequence: TGTGCCAGCAGCATTCTAGAGTCCTACGAGCAGTACTTC. This codes for CASSILESYEQYF.

In its sample, this clone was seen a few times. V usage is TRBV11-2 and J usage is TRBJ2-5; 9 bases match TRBD2. Germline CDR1 SGHAT, CDR2 FQNNGV. The CDR3 spans 17 residues. The V segment lost 1 base and the J segment 1 base; nucleotides outside the gene matches: 7. The CDR3 is CASSLGFLAGSQETQYF. CDR3 nucleotides: TGTGCCAGCAGCTTAGGATTCCTAGCGGGGTCCCAAGAGACCCAGTACTTC. Looking up the rest from reference TRBV11-2 and TRBJ2-5 gives the full variable domain: EAGVAQSPRYKIIEKRQSVAFWCNPISGHATLYWYQQILGQGPKLLIQFQNNGVVDDSQLPKDRFSAERLKGVDSTLKIQPAKLEDSAVYLCASSLGFLAGSQETQYFGPGTRLLVL.

The CDR3 region is CASSEGRAETYEQYF. The DNA of the CDR3 is TGTGCCAGCAGTGAAGGGCGAGCGGAAACCTACGAGCAGTACTTC. The rearrangement links TRBV6-1 to TRBJ2-7, with D maybe TRBD2 (5 bases). Deletions cut 1 base from V and 2 bases from J, with 12 bases between. This CDR3 comprises 15 residues. CDR1 and CDR2 (germline): MNHNS, SASEGT.

The table lists this clone with many counts. This chain joins TRBV4-2 and TRBJ2-5; maybe TRBD2 (6 bases). CDR1 is LGHNA, CDR2 YNFKEQ, per germline. CDR3 length equals 16 residues. The ends were cut back, 4 bases at V and 5 bases at J, with 20 bases in the middle. This chain's CDR3 is CASSPSGLRSRETQYF. The CDR3 nucleotides read TGTGCCAGCAGCCCATCGGGACTCAGATCCCGGGAGACCCAGTACTTC.

The chain joins TRBV7-2 to TRBJ2-2, with a possible D match to TRBD1 (5 bases). Trimming took 1 base from V and 4 from J, leaving 10 bases between them. Germline V gives CDR1 SGHTA, CDR2 FQGNSA. The CDR3 loop spans 15 amino acids. The CDR3 coding sequence is TGTGCCAGCAGCTTAGACAGGCCTTTCACCGGGGAGCTGTTTTTT. Its protein is CASSLDRPFTGELFF.

CDR3 coding DNA: TGTGCCAGCAGCTTGAGCGGGGGACCATACGAGCAGTACTTC. It codes for CASSLSGGPYEQYF. The chain recombines TRBV5-4 with TRBJ2-7; TRBD2 matches 8 bases. The CDR3 runs 14 residues. Trimming removed 1 base from V and 4 bases from J; junction bases left unmatched: 4. The germline gives CDR1 SGHNT, CDR2 YYREEE (reference sequence).

The chain uses TRBV10-3 and TRBJ1-1, with 7 bases fitting TRBD1. This CDR3 is 14 amino acids long. The V gene's germline CDR1 is ENHRY and CDR2 SYGVKD. V dropped 6 bases and J dropped 1; count of bases not matched to a gene: 5. The CDR3 here is CAIRDRQANTEAFF. The DNA of the CDR3 is TGTGCCATCAGGGACAGGCAGGCGAACACTGAAGCTTTCTTT.

The chain couples TRBV7-6 to TRBJ2-7; D might be TRBD1 (5 bases). This CDR3 region has 12 residues. Germline-derived CDR1 and CDR2 are SGHVS and FNYEAQ. V was clipped by 5 bases and J by 3 bases, with 8 bases between them. The CDR3 DNA sequence: TGTGCCAGCAGCGACAGTTACTACGAGCAGTACTTC. Amino acids: CASSDSYYEQYF.

The genes are TRBV28 and TRBJ2-3; D may be TRBD2 (5 bases). Germline assignment: CDR1 MDHEN and CDR2 SYDVKM. The V end was cut by 7 bases, the J end by 1 base, with 9 bases between. This CDR3 contains 13 residues. CDR3 nucleotides: TGTGCCAGCAACTGGGGAGGCACAGATACGCAGTATTTT. Protein sequence: CASNWGGTDTQYF.

This clone appeared a few times. Here the CDR3 reads CASSAYSGGARDTQYF. CDR3 in DNA: TGTGCCAGCAGCGCCTACAGCGGGGGAGCTAGGGATACGCAGTATTTT. V usage is TRBV11-2 and J usage is TRBJ2-3, with 8 bases that match TRBD2. Unmatched junction bases numbered 13, after V lost 5 bases and J lost 6 bases. The CDR3 has 16 amino acids. CDR1 is SGHAT, CDR2 FQNNGV, per germline.

Only a few counts were recorded for this clone. The rearrangement joins TRBV7-2 to TRBJ2-5; the match to TRBD2 covers 11 bases. V lost 1 base and J lost 5; bases outside the gene matches: 6. This CDR3 comprises 16 residues. Germline CDR1 reads SGHTA; CDR2 reads FQGNSA. CDR3 in amino acids: CASSLGLAGGLETQYF. CDR3 bases: TGTGCCAGCAGCTTAGGCCTAGCGGGGGGCTTGGAGACCCAGTACTTC. The whole variable domain, remainder taken from reference TRBV7-2 and TRBJ2-5, is GAGVSQSPSNKVTEKGKDVELRCDPISGHTALYWYRQSLGQGLEFLIYFQGNSAPDKSGLPSDRFSAERTGGSVSTLTIQRTQQEDSAVYLCASSLGLAGGLETQYFGPGTRLLVL.

This clone was picked up a small number of times. V is TRBV5-1 and J is TRBJ1-2; no clear D. CDR1 is SGHRS, CDR2 YFSETQ, per germline. The length of the CDR3 is 15 residues. With 6 bases removed from V and 0 bases from J, the gap between germline ends came to 15 bases. The CDR3 coding sequence is TGCGCCAGCACCCCTTCGGCGGGAGCTAACTATGGCTACACCTTC. This translates into CASTPSAGANYGYTF.

This clone turned up a few times. V gene TRBV13 combines with J gene TRBJ2-3; D not certain. This CDR3 has 12 residues. Germline CDR1 is PRHDT and CDR2 is FYEKMQ (reference sequence). V dropped 5 bases and J dropped 14 bases, with 17 bases sitting between them. CDR3 bases: TGTGCCAGCAGCCAACCTATGGGCCCACGGTATTTT. It is translated as CASSQPMGPRYF.

In this sample, this clone turned up a few times. The chain carries TRBV5-5 and TRBJ2-1; D is undetermined. CDR1 SGHKS and CDR2 YYEKEE come from the germline V gene (reference sequence). The CDR3 runs 13 residues. Between the trimmed V and J ends, which lost 2 bases and 9 bases, there was a span of 12 bases. The CDR3 bases are TGTGCCAGCAGCTTAGTCTCTGGCTCTGAGCAGTTCTTC. Translation: CASSLVSGSEQFF.

This clone has a handful of counts. This rearrangement joins TRBV7-8 to TRBJ1-6; TRBD1 is a possible D gene (6 bases). Per the germline V gene, CDR1 is SGHVS and CDR2 is FQNEAQ. The V end lost 11 bases, the J end lost 7 bases, and 12 bases lay between the germline ends. CDR3 size: 12 residues. CDR3 bases: TGTGCCCTTAGACAGGAAAATTCACCCCTCCACTTT. Translated: CALRQENSPLHF.